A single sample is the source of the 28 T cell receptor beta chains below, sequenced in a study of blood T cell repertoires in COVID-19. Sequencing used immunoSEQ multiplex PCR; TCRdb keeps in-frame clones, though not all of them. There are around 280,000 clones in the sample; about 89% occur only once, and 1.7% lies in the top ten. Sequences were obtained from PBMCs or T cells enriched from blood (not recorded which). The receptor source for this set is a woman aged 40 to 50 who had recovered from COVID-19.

CDR3 DNA: TGTGCCAGCTCAGAGGGACAGGGTGCAACTGAAGCTTTCTTT. It specifies CASSEGQGATEAFF. This chain joins TRBV18 and TRBJ1-1; 9 bases are shared with TRBD1. J gave up 5 bases and V 5 bases, and 6 bases lay outside the gene matches. This CDR3 comprises 14 residues. CDR1 KGHSH and CDR2 LQKENI come from the germline V gene.

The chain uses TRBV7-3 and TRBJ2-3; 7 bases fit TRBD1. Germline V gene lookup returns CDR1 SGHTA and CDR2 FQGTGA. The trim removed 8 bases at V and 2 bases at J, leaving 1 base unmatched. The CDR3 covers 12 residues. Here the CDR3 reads CASGQATDTQYF. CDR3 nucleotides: TGTGCCAGCGGACAGGCCACAGATACGCAGTATTTT.

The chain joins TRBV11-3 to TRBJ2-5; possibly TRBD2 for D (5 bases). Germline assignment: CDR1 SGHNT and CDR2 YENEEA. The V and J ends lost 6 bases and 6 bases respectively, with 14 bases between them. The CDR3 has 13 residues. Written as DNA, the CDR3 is TGTGCCAGCAGTCTGACTACCCCTCAGACCCAGTACTTC. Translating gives CASSLTTPQTQYF.

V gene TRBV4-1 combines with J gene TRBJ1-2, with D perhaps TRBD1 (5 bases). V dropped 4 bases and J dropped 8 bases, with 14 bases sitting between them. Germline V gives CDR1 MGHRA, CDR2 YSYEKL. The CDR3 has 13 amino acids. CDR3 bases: TGCGCCAGCAGCCCTGATACGGGACTGGGCTACACCTTC. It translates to CASSPDTGLGYTF.

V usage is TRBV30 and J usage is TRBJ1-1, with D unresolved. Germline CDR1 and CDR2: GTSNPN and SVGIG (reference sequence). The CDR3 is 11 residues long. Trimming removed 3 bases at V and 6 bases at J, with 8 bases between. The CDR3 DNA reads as TGTGCCTGGAGGACCCGGGCTGAAGCTTTCTTT. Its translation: CAWRTRAEAFF.

CDR3 in amino acids: CASSSPRGRESTDTQYF. The CDR3 DNA follows: TGTGCCAGCAGCTCTCCCCGGGGGCGGGAGAGCACAGATACGCAGTATTTT. The chain combines TRBV11-2 with TRBJ2-3, with D possibly TRBD2 on 7 matching bases. CDR3 size: 17 residues. V lost 4 bases to trimming and J lost 0 bases, with 17 bases between them. The germline gives CDR1 SGHAT, CDR2 FQNNGV.

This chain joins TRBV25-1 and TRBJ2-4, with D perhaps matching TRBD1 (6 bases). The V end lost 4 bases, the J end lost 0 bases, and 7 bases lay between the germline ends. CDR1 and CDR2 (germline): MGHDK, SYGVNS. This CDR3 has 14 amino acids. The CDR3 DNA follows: TGTGCCAGCAGTGTGGGACAAGCCAAAAACATTCAGTACTTC. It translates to CASSVGQAKNIQYF.

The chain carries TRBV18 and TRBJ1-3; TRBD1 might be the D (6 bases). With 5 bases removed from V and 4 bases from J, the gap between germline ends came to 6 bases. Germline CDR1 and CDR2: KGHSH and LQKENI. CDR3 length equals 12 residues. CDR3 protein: CASSTGGNTIYF. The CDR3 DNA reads TGTGCCAGCTCAACAGGGGGAAACACCATATATTTT.

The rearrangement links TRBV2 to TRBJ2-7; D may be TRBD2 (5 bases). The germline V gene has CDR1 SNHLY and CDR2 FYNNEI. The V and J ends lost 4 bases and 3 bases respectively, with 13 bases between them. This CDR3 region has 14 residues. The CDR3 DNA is TGTGCCAGCAGTGTAGCGAGAAGAATCTACGAGCAGTACTTC. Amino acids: CASSVARRIYEQYF.

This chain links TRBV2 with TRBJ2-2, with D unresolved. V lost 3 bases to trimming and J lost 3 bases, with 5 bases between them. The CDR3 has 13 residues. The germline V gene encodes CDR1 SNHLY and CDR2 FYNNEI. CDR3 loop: CASSEQDTGELFF. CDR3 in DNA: TGTGCCAGCAGTGAGCAGGACACCGGGGAGCTGTTTTTT. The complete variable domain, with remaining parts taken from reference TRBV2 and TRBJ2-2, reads EPEVTQTPSHQVTQMGQEVILRCVPISNHLYFYWYRQILGQKVEFLVSFYNNEISEKSEIFDDQFSVERPDGSNFTLKIRSTKLEDSAMYFCASSEQDTGELFFGEGSRLTVL.

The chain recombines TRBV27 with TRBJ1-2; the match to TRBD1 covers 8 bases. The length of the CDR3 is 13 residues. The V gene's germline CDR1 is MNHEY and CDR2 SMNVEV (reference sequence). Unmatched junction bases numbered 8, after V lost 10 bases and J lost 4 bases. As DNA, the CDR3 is TGTGCCACCCCCGGGACAGGCCCCTATGGCTACACCTTC. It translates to CATPGTGPYGYTF.

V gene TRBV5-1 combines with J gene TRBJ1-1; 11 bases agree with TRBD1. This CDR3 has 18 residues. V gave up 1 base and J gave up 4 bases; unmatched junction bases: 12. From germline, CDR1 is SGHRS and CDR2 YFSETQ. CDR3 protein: CASSLNGDRGYAGTEAFF. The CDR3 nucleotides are TGCGCCAGCAGCTTGAACGGGGACAGGGGGTATGCGGGCACTGAAGCTTTCTTT.

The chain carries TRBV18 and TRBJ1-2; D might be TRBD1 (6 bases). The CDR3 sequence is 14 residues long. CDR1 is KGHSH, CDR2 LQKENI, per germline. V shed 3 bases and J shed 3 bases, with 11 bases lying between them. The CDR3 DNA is TGTGCCAGCTCACCTACAGGGATAGACTATGGCTACACCTTC. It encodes CASSPTGIDYGYTF.

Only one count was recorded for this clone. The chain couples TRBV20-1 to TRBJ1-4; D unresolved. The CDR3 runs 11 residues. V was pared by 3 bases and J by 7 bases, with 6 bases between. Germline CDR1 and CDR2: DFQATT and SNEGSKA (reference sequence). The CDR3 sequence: CSASHGEKLFF. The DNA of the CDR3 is TGCAGTGCTAGTCACGGTGAAAAACTGTTTTTT.

Written as DNA, the CDR3 is TGTGCCAGTAGTATAGATCACAGGACTAACTATGGCTACACCTTC. Translated, it gives CASSIDHRTNYGYTF. The chain has TRBV19 and TRBJ1-2; TRBD1 is a possible D gene (5 bases). CDR1 is LNHDA, CDR2 SQIVND, per germline (reference sequence). Trimming removed 0 bases at V and 0 bases at J, with 8 bases between. This CDR3 comprises 15 residues.

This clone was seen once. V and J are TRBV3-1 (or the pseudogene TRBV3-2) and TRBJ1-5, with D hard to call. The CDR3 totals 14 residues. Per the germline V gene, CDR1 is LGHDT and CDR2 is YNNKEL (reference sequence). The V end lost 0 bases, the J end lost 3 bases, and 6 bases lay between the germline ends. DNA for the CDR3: TGTGCCAGCAGCCAAGACTACGACAATCAGCCCCAGCATTTT. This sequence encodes CASSQDYDNQPQHF.

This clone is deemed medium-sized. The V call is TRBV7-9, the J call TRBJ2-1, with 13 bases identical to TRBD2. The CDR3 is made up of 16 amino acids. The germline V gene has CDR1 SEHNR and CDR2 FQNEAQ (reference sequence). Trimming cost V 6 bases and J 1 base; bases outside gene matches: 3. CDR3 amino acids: CASSSTSGRSYNEQFF. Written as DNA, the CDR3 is TGTGCCAGCAGTTCGACTAGCGGGAGGTCCTACAATGAGCAGTTCTTC. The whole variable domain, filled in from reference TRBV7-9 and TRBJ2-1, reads DTGVSQNPRHKITKRGQNVTFRCDPISEHNRLYWYRQTLGQGPEFLTYFQNEAQLEKSRLLSDRFSAERPKGSFSTLEIQRTEQGDSAMYLCASSSTSGRSYNEQFFGPGTRLTVL.

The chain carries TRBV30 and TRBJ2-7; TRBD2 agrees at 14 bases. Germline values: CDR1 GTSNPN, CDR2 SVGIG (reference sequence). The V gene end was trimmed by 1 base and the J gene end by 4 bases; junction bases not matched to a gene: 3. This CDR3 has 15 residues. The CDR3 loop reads CAWSAGTSGGYEQYF. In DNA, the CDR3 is TGTGCCTGGAGTGCCGGGACTAGCGGGGGTTACGAGCAGTACTTC.

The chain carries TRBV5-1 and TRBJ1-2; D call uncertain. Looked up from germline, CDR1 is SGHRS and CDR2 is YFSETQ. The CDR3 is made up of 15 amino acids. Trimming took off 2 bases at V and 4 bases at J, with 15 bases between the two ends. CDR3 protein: CASSLDSGSVYGYTF. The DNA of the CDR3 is TGCGCCAGCAGCTTAGATTCGGGTTCTGTCTATGGCTACACCTTC.

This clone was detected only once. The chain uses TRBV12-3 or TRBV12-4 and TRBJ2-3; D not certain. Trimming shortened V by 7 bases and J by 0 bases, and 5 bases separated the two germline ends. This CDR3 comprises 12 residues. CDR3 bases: TGTGCCAGCACTCTTAGCACAGATACGCAGTATTTT. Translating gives CASTLSTDTQYF.

This chain's CDR3 is CASSMTWSLLTEAFF. The CDR3 region has the DNA TGTGCCAGTAGTATGACGTGGAGTTTGCTCACTGAAGCTTTCTTT. V is TRBV19 and J is TRBJ1-1; D not certain. Germline CDR1 is LNHDA and CDR2 is SQIVND (reference sequence). CDR3 length: 15 amino acids. Trimming removed 3 bases at V and 4 bases at J, with 15 bases between.

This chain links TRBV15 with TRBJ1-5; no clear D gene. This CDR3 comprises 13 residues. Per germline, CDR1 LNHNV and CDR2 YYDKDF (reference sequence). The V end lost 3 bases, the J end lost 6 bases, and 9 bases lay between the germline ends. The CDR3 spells CATSSVLRQPQHF. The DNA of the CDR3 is TGTGCCACCAGCAGCGTCCTACGTCAGCCCCAGCATTTT.

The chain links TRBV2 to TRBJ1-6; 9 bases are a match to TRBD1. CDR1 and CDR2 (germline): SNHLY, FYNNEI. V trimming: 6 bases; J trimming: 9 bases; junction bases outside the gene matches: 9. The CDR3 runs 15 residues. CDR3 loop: CASRITGQGSSPLHF. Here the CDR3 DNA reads TGTGCCAGCAGGATCACGGGACAGGGAAGTTCACCCCTCCACTTT. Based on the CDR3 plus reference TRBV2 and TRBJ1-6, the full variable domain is EPEVTQTPSHQVTQMGQEVILRCVPISNHLYFYWYRQILGQKVEFLVSFYNNEISEKSEIFDDQFSVERPDGSNFTLKIRSTKLEDSAMYFCASRITGQGSSPLHFGNGTRLTVT.

CDR3 in amino acids: CASSSDSPSYNEQFF. CDR3 bases: TGTGCCAGCAGCTCTGACAGTCCCTCCTACAATGAGCAGTTCTTC. The chain has TRBV5-4 and TRBJ2-1; D perhaps matches TRBD1 (5 bases). The length of the CDR3 is 15 residues. The germline V gene has CDR1 SGHNT and CDR2 YYREEE (reference sequence). Trimming removed 3 bases at V and 0 bases at J, with 10 bases between. Full variable domain (remainder filled in from reference TRBV5-4 and TRBJ2-1): ETGVTQSPTHLIKTRGQQVTLRCSSQSGHNTVSWYQQALGQGPQFIFQYYREEENGRGNFPPRFSGLQFPNYSSELNVNALELDDSALYLCASSSDSPSYNEQFFGPGTRLTVL.

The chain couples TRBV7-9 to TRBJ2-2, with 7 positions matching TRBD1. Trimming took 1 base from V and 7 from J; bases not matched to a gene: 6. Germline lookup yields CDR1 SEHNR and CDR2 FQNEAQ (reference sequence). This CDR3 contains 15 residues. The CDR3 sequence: CASSLGQGRGGELFF. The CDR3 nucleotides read TGTGCCAGCAGCTTAGGACAGGGACGAGGCGGGGAGCTGTTTTTT.

The CDR3 nucleotides are TGTGCCAGCAGCCCAGAGGTTTATGGCTACACCTTC. Translated, it gives CASSPEVYGYTF. The chain uses TRBV6-2 or TRBV6-3 and TRBJ1-2; D remains ambiguous. V was cut by 6 bases and J by 5 bases, with 10 bases left in between. CDR1 is MNHEY and CDR2 is SVGEGT in the germline V gene. This CDR3 contains 12 residues.

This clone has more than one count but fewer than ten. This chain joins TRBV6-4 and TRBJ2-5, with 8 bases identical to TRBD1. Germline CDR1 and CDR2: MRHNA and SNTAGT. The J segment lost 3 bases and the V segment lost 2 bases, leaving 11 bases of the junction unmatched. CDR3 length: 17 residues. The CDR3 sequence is CASSDARTGKWEETQYF. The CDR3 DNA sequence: TGTGCCAGCAGTGACGCGCGGACAGGGAAATGGGAAGAGACCCAGTACTTC.

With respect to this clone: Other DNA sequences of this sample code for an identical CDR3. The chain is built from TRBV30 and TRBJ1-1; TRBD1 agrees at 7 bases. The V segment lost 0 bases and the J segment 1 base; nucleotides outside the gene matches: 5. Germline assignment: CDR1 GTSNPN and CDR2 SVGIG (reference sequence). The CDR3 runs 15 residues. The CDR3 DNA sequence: TGTGCCTGGAGTGTACTTGGGACAGCGAACACTGAAGCTTTCTTT. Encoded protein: CAWSVLGTANTEAFF.